These 21 T cell receptor beta chains originate from one sample sequenced in a study of cytomegalovirus exposure and HLA in healthy donors. Both 60 Vbeta primers and 13 Jbeta primers went into the PCR. Measured with immunoSEQ multiplex PCR; TCRdb has only the in-frame clones, and not every one. The data show about 140,000 clones, about four fifths seen once. The sequencing sample was made of PBMCs. The receptor set was obtained from a man aged 18 to 29 in good health and CMV-seropositive.

The gene calls are TRBV19 and TRBJ2-4, with D possibly TRBD2 on 6 matching bases. Germline V gives CDR1 LNHDA, CDR2 SQIVND (reference sequence). V lost 7 bases and J 6 bases, leaving 7 bases between the germline ends. The CDR3 is made up of 11 amino acids. CDR3 sequence reads: CASKAGNIQYF. For the CDR3, the DNA is TGTGCCAGTAAAGCGGGAAACATTCAGTACTTC.

This clone showed up just a few times. The chain has TRBV25-1 and TRBJ1-1; D uncertain. Germline V gene sequence: CDR1 MGHDK, CDR2 SYGVNS. The CDR3 extends over 13 amino acids. V lost 4 bases, J lost 1 base, and 7 bases lay in between. The CDR3 region is CASSVHRNTEAFF. CDR3 nucleotide sequence: TGTGCCAGCAGTGTTCACAGGAACACTGAAGCTTTCTTT.

The count of this clone is one. The J gene is TRBJ2-1, the V gene TRBV5-1; 10 bases agree with TRBD2. The CDR3 has 16 residues. The J segment lost 5 bases and the V segment lost 2 bases, leaving 7 bases of the junction unmatched. Germline loops: CDR1 SGHRS, CDR2 YFSETQ. The DNA of the CDR3 is TGCGCCAGCAGCTTCCAAGGACTAGCGGTGGACAATGAGCAGTTCTTC. It is translated as CASSFQGLAVDNEQFF.

For this clone: Other DNA sequences in the same sample also yield this CDR3. The chain combines TRBV5-1 with TRBJ2-7; TRBD1 aligns across 8 bases. Germline CDR1 SGHRS, CDR2 YFSETQ. V gave up 5 bases and J gave up 3 bases; unmatched junction bases: 4. The CDR3 extends over 13 amino acids. CDR3 loop: CASSSGTGYEQYF. The DNA of the CDR3 is TGCGCCAGCAGTTCGGGGACAGGCTACGAGCAGTACTTC.

V usage is TRBV4-1 and J usage is TRBJ1-5; D may be TRBD1 (5 bases). The germline V gene encodes CDR1 MGHRA and CDR2 YSYEKL. CDR3 size: 15 residues. Trimming took 1 base from V and 7 from J, leaving 14 bases between them. CDR3 DNA: TGCGCCAGCAGCCAAGGGACCGGGGGGAGACAGCCCCAGCATTTT. Its protein is CASSQGTGGRQPQHF.

The V and J genes are TRBV19 and TRBJ2-5; 9 nucleotides line up with TRBD2. The CDR3 is made up of 14 amino acids. From germline, CDR1 is LNHDA and CDR2 SQIVND (reference sequence). V lost 1 base, J lost 4 bases, and 1 base stayed unmatched. The CDR3 DNA reads TGTGCCAGTAGTATAGGCGGGAGGGGAGAGACCCAGTACTTC. Protein sequence: CASSIGGRGETQYF.

The chain uses TRBV7-9 and TRBJ1-1, with D possibly matching TRBD1 (5 bases). Trimming left V 4 bases short and J 5 bases short, with 17 bases between. The CDR3 is made up of 15 amino acids. Per germline, CDR1 SEHNR and CDR2 FQNEAQ (reference sequence). CDR3 amino acids: CASSSPGTGRTEAFF. The CDR3 nucleotides are TGTGCCAGCAGCTCCCCAGGGACTGGGAGGACTGAAGCTTTCTTT. Complete variable domain (other parts from reference TRBV7-9 and TRBJ1-1): DTGVSQNPRHKITKRGQNVTFRCDPISEHNRLYWYRQTLGQGPEFLTYFQNEAQLEKSRLLSDRFSAERPKGSFSTLEIQRTEQGDSAMYLCASSSPGTGRTEAFFGQGTRLTVV.

The rearrangement joins TRBV4-1 to TRBJ2-1, with TRBD2 identical over 11 bases. From germline, CDR1 is MGHRA and CDR2 YSYEKL. The CDR3 spans 19 residues. The J segment lost 0 bases and the V segment lost 2 bases, leaving 9 bases of the junction unmatched. DNA of the CDR3: TGCGCCAGCAGCCAACATAGCGGGAGGGCCATTAGCTCCTACAATGAGCAGTTCTTC. Its translation: CASSQHSGRAISSYNEQFF.

The chain has TRBV6-5 and TRBJ1-2, with D tentatively TRBD1 (5 bases). V lost 5 bases and J lost 4, with 5 bases in between. The CDR3 is 11 amino acids. Germline V gene sequence: CDR1 MNHEY, CDR2 SVGAGI. For the CDR3, the DNA is TGTGCCAGCAGTGACAGCTATGGCTACACCTTC. Its protein product is CASSDSYGYTF.

This chain joins TRBV11-3 and TRBJ1-1; D gene unclear. The length of the CDR3 is 16 residues. Germline values: CDR1 SGHNT, CDR2 YENEEA. V gave up 5 bases and J gave up 1 base, with 17 bases separating them. This chain's CDR3 is CASSPRWLGPNTEAFF. In DNA, the CDR3 is TGTGCCAGCAGCCCCCGCTGGCTGGGCCCGAACACTGAAGCTTTCTTT.

This chain connects TRBV5-1 to TRBJ2-5; 7 nucleotides line up with TRBD1. The J segment lost 4 bases and the V segment lost 4 bases, leaving 10 bases of the junction unmatched. The CDR3 covers 15 residues. Per germline, CDR1 SGHRS and CDR2 YFSETQ. The CDR3 sequence is CASSDPRGNLETQYF. The CDR3 bases are TGCGCCAGCAGCGACCCCAGGGGGAATCTAGAGACCCAGTACTTC.

J is TRBJ1-5 and V is TRBV7-2, with TRBD1 matching 9 bases. The CDR3 is 14 residues long. With V trimmed by 4 bases and J by 5 bases, 3 bases remained unmatched. The germline V gene has CDR1 SGHTA and CDR2 FQGNSA. For the CDR3, the DNA is TGTGCCAGCAGCTCGACAGGGGGTTATCAGCCCCAGCATTTT. Protein sequence: CASSSTGGYQPQHF.

This clone appeared a single time. The genes are TRBV19 and TRBJ1-5; possibly TRBD1 for D (6 bases). Per the germline V gene, CDR1 is LNHDA and CDR2 is SQIVND (reference sequence). The CDR3 sequence is 17 residues long. V was cut by 5 bases and J by 4 bases, with 21 bases left in between. The CDR3 reads CASSGGRAGQGNQPQHF. The CDR3 nucleotides read TGTGCCAGTAGTGGAGGTCGAGCGGGACAAGGGAATCAGCCCCAGCATTTT.

About this clone: The sample contains more than one DNA sequence encoding this CDR3. This chain uses TRBV5-1 with TRBJ1-4; TRBD1 agrees at 8 bases. Germline V gives CDR1 SGHRS, CDR2 YFSETQ. J gave up 4 bases and V 3 bases, and 2 bases lay outside the gene matches. The CDR3 has 14 amino acids. The CDR3 bases are TGCGCCAGCAGCTCACAGGGGGGTAATGAAAAACTGTTTTTT. Its protein is CASSSQGGNEKLFF.

This clone was seen a handful of times. The chain employs TRBV23-1 and TRBJ1-2, with 7 positions matching TRBD1. TRBV23-1 is an open reading frame, and its role is uncertain. The CDR3 runs to 11 residues. Trimming took 11 bases from V and 6 from J; bases not matched to a gene: 6. The CDR3 nucleotides are TGCGCCCGACAGGGTTTCGATGGCTACACCTTC. Translated: CARQGFDGYTF.

This clone is a singleton in its sample. CDR3 bases: TGTGCCAGCAGTACTCCGACTAGCGGGAAAGGGAGAGATACGCAGTATTTT. This translates into CASSTPTSGKGRDTQYF. The chain is built from TRBV28 and TRBJ2-3; TRBD2 aligns across 11 bases. Germline CDR1 and CDR2: MDHEN and SYDVKM. J lost 5 bases, V lost 5 bases, and 12 bases had no gene match. CDR3 length: 17 residues.

The chain is built from TRBV6-5 and TRBJ2-7; a weak D match, TRBD1 (6 bases). In germline, CDR1 is MNHEY, CDR2 SVGAGI. This CDR3 contains 14 residues. Trimming left V 4 bases short and J 4 bases short, with 14 bases between. Here the CDR3 DNA reads TGTGCCAGCAGTTTTCGACAGGTCCTATACGAGCAGTACTTC. This gives the protein CASSFRQVLYEQYF.

V gene TRBV7-3 combines with J gene TRBJ2-6; no clear D gene. This CDR3 is 15 amino acids long. Germline values: CDR1 SGHTA, CDR2 FQGTGA. The V and J ends lost 5 bases and 0 bases respectively, with 8 bases between them. The CDR3 sequence: CASSPAHSGANVLTF. DNA for the CDR3: TGTGCCAGCAGCCCCGCGCACTCTGGGGCCAACGTCCTGACTTTC.

This chain connects TRBV19 to TRBJ1-1; D call uncertain. The V end was cut by 9 bases, the J end by 6 bases, with 17 bases between. The germline V gene encodes CDR1 LNHDA and CDR2 SQIVND (reference sequence). This CDR3 spans 13 amino acids. The CDR3 protein is CASYLLGSPEAFF. CDR3 coding DNA: TGTGCCAGCTACCTCCTGGGGAGTCCTGAAGCTTTCTTT.

J is TRBJ2-1 and V is TRBV5-1; 10 bases line up with TRBD2. The CDR3 is 15 amino acids. J was trimmed by 6 bases and V by 0 bases; bases with no gene match: 3. Per the germline V gene, CDR1 is SGHRS and CDR2 is YFSETQ. CDR3 in DNA: TGCGCCAGCAGCTTGGAGCTAGCGGGAGCCAATGAGCAGTTCTTC. Its translation: CASSLELAGANEQFF.

This clone was picked up a small number of times. The chain recombines TRBV6-6 with TRBJ2-1; possible D gene TRBD1, 5 bases. This CDR3 comprises 12 residues. Deletions cut 2 bases from V and 8 bases from J, with 7 bases between. Germline-derived CDR1 and CDR2 are MNHNY and SVGAGI (reference sequence). The CDR3 here is CASSYVQDEQFF. CDR3 coding DNA: TGTGCCAGCAGTTACGTACAGGATGAGCAGTTCTTC.